The clone carrying this T cell receptor beta chain was seen many times. Its cognate antigen is unknown. Sequencing involved patients with CD8+CD57+ cell expansion previously shown by flow cytometry. TCR beta VDJ and CDR3 were profiled, and genomic DNA was the template. TCRdb ran MiXCR on the reads and lists one entry per CDR3 protein. The sample carries about 470,000 distinct CDR3 sequences, around 32% recorded once. The source of the sample is a study of CD8+CD57+ T cells in acquired aplastic anemia. Broader study findings: It was found that twenty-nine CD8+ CDR3 sequences were shared between patients and controls.

The TCR sequence derives from a human donor with aplastic anemia. Sequencing was carried out using sorted CD4+, CD8+, or CD8+CD57+ T cells (not recorded which) from PBMCs.

CDR3: CASSPYRESSPLHF. DNA for the CDR3: TGTGCCAGCAGCCCTTACAGGGAGAGCTCACCCCTCCACTTT. The V call is TRBV5-6, the J call TRBJ1-6; D might be TRBD1 (6 bases). This CDR3 has 14 amino acids. Germline CDR1 is SGHDT and CDR2 is YYEEEE. Trimming removed 4 bases at V and 10 bases at J, with 15 bases between.